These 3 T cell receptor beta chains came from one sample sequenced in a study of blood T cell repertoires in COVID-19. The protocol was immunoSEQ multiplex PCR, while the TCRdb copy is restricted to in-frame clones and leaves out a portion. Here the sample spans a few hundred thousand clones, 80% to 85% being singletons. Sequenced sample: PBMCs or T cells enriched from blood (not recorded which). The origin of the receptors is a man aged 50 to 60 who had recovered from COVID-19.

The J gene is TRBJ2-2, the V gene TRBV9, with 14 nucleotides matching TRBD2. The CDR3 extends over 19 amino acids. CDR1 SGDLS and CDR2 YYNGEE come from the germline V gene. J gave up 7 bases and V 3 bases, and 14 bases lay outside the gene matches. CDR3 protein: CASSASAQGLAGVVGELFF. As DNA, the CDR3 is TGTGCCAGCAGCGCGAGTGCCCAGGGACTAGCGGGAGTGGTCGGGGAGCTGTTTTTT. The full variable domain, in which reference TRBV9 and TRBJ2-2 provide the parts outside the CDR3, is DSGVTQTPKHLITATGQRVTLRCSPRSGDLSVYWYQQSLDQGLQFLIQYYNGEERAKGNILERFSAQQFPDLHSELNLSSLELGDSALYFCASSASAQGLAGVVGELFFGEGSRLTVL.

CDR3 in amino acids: CASQRGLAGGWGSTDTQYF. The CDR3 DNA reads as TGCGCCAGTCAACGAGGACTAGCGGGGGGATGGGGAAGCACAGATACGCAGTATTTT. This chain joins TRBV5-1 and TRBJ2-3, with TRBD2 identical over 14 bases. The germline gives CDR1 SGHRS, CDR2 YFSETQ. This CDR3 is built from 19 residues. The V gene end was trimmed by 8 bases and the J gene end by 0 bases; junction bases not matched to a gene: 14.

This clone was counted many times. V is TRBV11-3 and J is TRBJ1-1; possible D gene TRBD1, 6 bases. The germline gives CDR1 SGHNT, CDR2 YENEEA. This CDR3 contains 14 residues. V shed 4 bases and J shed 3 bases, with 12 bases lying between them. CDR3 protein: CASSSQGPDTEAFF. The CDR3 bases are TGTGCCAGCAGCTCACAGGGTCCGGACACTGAAGCTTTCTTT.